The sequence of this TCR beta chain was determined in a study of graft-versus-host responses after intestinal transplantation. Background on the study: Recipients got multivisceral, liver-intestinal, or isolated intestinal transplants. Findings and caveats of the study: Ileal or blood samples showed some GvH clones first, and such clones were also found in recipient marrow.

The CDR3 runs 15 residues. Germline assignment: CDR1 MNHEY and CDR2 SVGAGI. The V end was cut by 5 bases, the J end by 0 bases, with 11 bases between. Plated together were around 200,000 CFSE-labeled responder cells and around 200,000 irradiated, violet-dye-labeled stimulator cells. Profiling relied on immunoSEQ multiplex PCR, and the TCRdb table lists in-frame clones only, not all of them. The sample records about 12,000 clones, about 30% being singletons. This receptor was taken from a human patient who received an intestinal transplant. The material sequenced was alloreactive CD8+ T cells from a mixed lymphocyte reaction culture, taken before intestinal transplant. Described subset: CFSE-low proliferating T cells sorted from roughly six-day pre-transplant mixed lymphocyte reaction (GvH or HvG direction). The chain combines TRBV6-5 with TRBJ1-3; possibly TRBD1 for D (5 bases). The CDR3 is CASSAYRSSGNTIYF. CDR3 in DNA: TGTGCCAGCAGTGCCTACAGGTCCTCTGGAAACACCATATATTTT.